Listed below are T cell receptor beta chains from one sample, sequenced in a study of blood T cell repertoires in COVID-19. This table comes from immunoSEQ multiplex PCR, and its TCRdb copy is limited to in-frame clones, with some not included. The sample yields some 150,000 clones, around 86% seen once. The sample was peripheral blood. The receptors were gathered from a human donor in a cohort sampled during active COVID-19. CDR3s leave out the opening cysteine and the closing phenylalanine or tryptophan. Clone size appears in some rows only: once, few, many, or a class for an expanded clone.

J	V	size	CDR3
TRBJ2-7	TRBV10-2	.	ASRAQGSRGEQY
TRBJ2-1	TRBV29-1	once	SAGTSGSFEQF
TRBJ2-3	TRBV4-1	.	ASSTSGTSTDTQY
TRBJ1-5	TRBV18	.	ASSIRQGASNQPQH
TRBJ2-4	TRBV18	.	ASSLFGTGGSKNIQY
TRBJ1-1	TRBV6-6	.	ASSRSRDRLNTEAF
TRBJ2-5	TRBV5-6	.	AIQLDRGSETQY
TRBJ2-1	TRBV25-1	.	ASSPMGQGYEQF
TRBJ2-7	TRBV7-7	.	ASSRMDGDSYEQY
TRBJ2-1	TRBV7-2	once	ASGFGGPRGNEQF
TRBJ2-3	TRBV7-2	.	ASREGSDTQY
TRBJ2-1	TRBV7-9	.	ASSLVLEGYNEQF
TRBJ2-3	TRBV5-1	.	ASTDRRAGDTQY
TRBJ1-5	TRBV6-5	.	ASSATGAGGQPQH
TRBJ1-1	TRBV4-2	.	ASSQGAISNTEAF
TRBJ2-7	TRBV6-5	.	ASSYRDSYEQY
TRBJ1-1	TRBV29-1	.	SVERGGQGTEAF
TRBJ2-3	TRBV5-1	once	ASSLGLRSGSPRTDTQY
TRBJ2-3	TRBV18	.	ASSPAGGRRADTQY
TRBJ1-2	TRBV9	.	ASSTRPGTEYGYT
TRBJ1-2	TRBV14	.	ASSPHYEAGYT
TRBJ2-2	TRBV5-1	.	ASSLTLSGTGTGELF
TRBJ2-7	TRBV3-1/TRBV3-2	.	ASSHGRQGLGYEQY
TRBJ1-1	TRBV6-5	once	ASSRTLRTEAF
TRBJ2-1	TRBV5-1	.	ASSLAGDSYNEQF
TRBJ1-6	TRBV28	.	ASRRTGTGTRPPLH
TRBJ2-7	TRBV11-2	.	ASSLDRVLSYEQY
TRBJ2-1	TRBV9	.	ASSATAFRNYNEQF
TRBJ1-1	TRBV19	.	ASRDRVVGNTEAF
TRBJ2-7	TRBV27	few	ASSLRFGTSQY
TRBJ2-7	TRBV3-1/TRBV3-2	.	ASSRRQGLAYEQY
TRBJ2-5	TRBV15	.	ATSRDGRGGETQY
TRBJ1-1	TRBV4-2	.	ASSSRMEPGEAF
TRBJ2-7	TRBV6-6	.	ASSETRGGEQY
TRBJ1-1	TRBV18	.	ASSQLDRGEIEAF
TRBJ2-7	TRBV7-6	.	ASGLAGGSEQY
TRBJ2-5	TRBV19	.	ASSIQVQETQY
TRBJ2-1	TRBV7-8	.	ASSLVGGSVWNEQF
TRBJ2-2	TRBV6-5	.	ASGVRKDDTGELF
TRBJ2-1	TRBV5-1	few	ASSLNRPSATVNEQF
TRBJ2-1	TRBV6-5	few	ASSPSLAGDGEQF
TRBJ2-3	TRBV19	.	ASSMRGATDTQY
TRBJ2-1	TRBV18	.	ASSKGRDSYNEQF
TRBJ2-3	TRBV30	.	AWGGTGYTQY
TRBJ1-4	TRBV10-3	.	AISEGARTNEKLF
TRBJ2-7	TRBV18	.	ASSPLGMVNYEQY
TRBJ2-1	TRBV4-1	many	ASSLGLAGGYEQF
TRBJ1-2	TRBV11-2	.	ASSFIQAHYGYT
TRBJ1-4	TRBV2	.	ASSDPGIILRGLF
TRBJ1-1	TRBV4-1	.	ASSPVLDYRTEAF
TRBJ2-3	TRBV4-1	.	ASSQALAGGYQDTQY
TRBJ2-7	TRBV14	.	ASSQDAGIAFYEQY
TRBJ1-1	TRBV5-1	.	ASSRQNTEAF
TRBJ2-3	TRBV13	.	ASSPLYGRTQY
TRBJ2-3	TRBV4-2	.	ASSHASSGRGTDTQY
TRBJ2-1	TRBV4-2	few	ASSQDQYSYNEQF
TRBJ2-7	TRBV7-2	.	ASSLDGGAYEQY
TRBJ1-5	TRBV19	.	ASQGMRSNQPQH
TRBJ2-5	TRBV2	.	ASTRTGQETQY